Sequencing of this TCR beta chain was carried out in a study of T-cell memory formation after mild COVID-19. General study findings and limits: Most CD4+ clones that shrank were in CM and EM, while CD8+ ones turned up in EMRA. The authors did not confirm SARS-CoV-2 specificity of second-wave clones peaking day 37. Memory cells collected pre-infection included some clones that later responded, suggesting cross-reactive memory joined.

Points on this clonotype: Antigen unknown.

In TCRdb, the 5' RACE reads were re-called with MiXCR into one record per CDR3 protein. This table holds roughly 220,000 distinct CDR3 sequences, roughly 10% found once. Per germline, CDR1 SGHTA and CDR2 FQGTGA. Trimming took 2 bases from V and 8 from J; bases not matched to a gene: 3. The length of the CDR3 is 15 residues. This clonotype was sampled from a young man who had mild COVID-19 (a few samples of this study predate the infection). Cell type and time point are not known. The specimen sequenced was PBMCs or a T cell subset sorted from them (not recorded which). This chain uses TRBV7-3 with TRBJ2-1, with 13 bases aligning to TRBD2. The CDR3 region is CASSLGLAGVDEQFF. DNA of the CDR3: TGTGCCAGCAGCTTAGGACTAGCGGGGGTCGATGAGCAGTTCTTC. The whole variable domain, filled in from reference TRBV7-3 and TRBJ2-1, reads GAGVSQTPSNKVTEKGKYVELRCDPISGHTALYWYRQSLGQGPEFLIYFQGTGAADDSGLPNDRFFAVRPEGSVSTLKIQRTERGDSAVYLCASSLGLAGVDEQFFGPGTRLTVL.